This T cell receptor (beta chain) was captured in a study of metastatic and nonmetastatic thyroid tumors. About the study: Repertoire comparison spanned blood and tumor or nodule tissue of malignant and benign thyroid patients.

Every patient underwent thyroid surgery untreated. There are 12 residues in the CDR3. Germline-derived CDR1 and CDR2 are SGHTA and FQGNSA. Trimming left V 2 bases short and J 5 bases short, with 6 bases between. This clone occurred many times. Per the authors' pipeline: Differences in CDR3 between clinicopathological groups were drawn on to build a classifier intended to discriminate distant-metastatic papillary thyroid cancer patients. TCRdb re-clonotyped the PCR reads through MiXCR. TCRdb's processing, not the authors', yielded these V and J calls. The sample carries about 59,000 clones, 15% to 20% recorded once.

Sequencing used blood. The TCR was taken from a male donor with papillary thyroid cancer or a benign thyroid nodule (not recorded which). Some clones in this sample may be carry-over from other donors' samples. The chain links TRBV7-2 to TRBJ2-5; D not certain. CDR3: CASSLPGETQYF. The CDR3, as DNA: TGTGCCAGCAGCTTACCCGGGGAGACCCAGTACTTC.